This T cell receptor (beta chain) was documented in a study of blood T cell repertoires in COVID-19. Looking at the study overall: PBMCs, B-cell-depleted T cells, or T cells were the source of the cDNA or gDNA that made up the material.

Between the trimmed V and J ends, which lost 4 bases and 3 bases, there was a span of 21 bases. Germline CDR1 reads KGHSH; CDR2 reads LQKENI. The CDR3 is 17 residues long. This table comes from immunoSEQ multiplex PCR, and its TCRdb copy is limited to in-frame clones, with some not included. The sample holds roughly 240,000 clones, 84% seen once. The sample taken for sequencing was peripheral blood. The chain recombines TRBV18 with TRBJ1-1; D call uncertain. The source is a man aged 35 to 55 who had recovered from COVID-19. CDR3 in DNA: TGTGCCAGCTCACTCTCGATTCCGGGAAACCAGGACACTGAAGCTTTCTTT. Translation gives CASSLSIPGNQDTEAFF.